Presented here are 2 T cell receptor beta chains from one specimen sequenced in a study of brain metastases from non-small cell lung cancer. Generated by immunoSEQ multiplex PCR, the TCRdb table keeps only in-frame clones and is missing some. The table has a few thousand clones, roughly nine tenths seen once. Sequencing was carried out using primary lung tumor tissue. These TCRs come from a donor at least 40 years old with non-small cell lung cancer.

V usage is TRBV6-1 and J usage is TRBJ1-5, with TRBD1 as a possible D gene (5 bases). CDR1 is MNHNS and CDR2 is SASEGT in the germline V gene. The CDR3 covers 15 residues. Trimming pared 2 bases from V and 5 bases from J, leaving 13 bases between. CDR3 in DNA: TGTGCCAGCAGTGAAACGGACACCAGATATCAGCCCCAGCATTTT. It translates to CASSETDTRYQPQHF.

The chain joins TRBV5-6 to TRBJ2-1, with D unclear. CDR3 size: 14 residues. V was clipped by 1 base and J by 7 bases, with 12 bases between them. The germline CDR1 and CDR2 sequences are SGHDT and YYEEEE. DNA of the CDR3: TGTGCCAGCAGCTTGCTACTGGTTTTAAATGAGCAGTTCTTC. Protein product: CASSLLLVLNEQFF.